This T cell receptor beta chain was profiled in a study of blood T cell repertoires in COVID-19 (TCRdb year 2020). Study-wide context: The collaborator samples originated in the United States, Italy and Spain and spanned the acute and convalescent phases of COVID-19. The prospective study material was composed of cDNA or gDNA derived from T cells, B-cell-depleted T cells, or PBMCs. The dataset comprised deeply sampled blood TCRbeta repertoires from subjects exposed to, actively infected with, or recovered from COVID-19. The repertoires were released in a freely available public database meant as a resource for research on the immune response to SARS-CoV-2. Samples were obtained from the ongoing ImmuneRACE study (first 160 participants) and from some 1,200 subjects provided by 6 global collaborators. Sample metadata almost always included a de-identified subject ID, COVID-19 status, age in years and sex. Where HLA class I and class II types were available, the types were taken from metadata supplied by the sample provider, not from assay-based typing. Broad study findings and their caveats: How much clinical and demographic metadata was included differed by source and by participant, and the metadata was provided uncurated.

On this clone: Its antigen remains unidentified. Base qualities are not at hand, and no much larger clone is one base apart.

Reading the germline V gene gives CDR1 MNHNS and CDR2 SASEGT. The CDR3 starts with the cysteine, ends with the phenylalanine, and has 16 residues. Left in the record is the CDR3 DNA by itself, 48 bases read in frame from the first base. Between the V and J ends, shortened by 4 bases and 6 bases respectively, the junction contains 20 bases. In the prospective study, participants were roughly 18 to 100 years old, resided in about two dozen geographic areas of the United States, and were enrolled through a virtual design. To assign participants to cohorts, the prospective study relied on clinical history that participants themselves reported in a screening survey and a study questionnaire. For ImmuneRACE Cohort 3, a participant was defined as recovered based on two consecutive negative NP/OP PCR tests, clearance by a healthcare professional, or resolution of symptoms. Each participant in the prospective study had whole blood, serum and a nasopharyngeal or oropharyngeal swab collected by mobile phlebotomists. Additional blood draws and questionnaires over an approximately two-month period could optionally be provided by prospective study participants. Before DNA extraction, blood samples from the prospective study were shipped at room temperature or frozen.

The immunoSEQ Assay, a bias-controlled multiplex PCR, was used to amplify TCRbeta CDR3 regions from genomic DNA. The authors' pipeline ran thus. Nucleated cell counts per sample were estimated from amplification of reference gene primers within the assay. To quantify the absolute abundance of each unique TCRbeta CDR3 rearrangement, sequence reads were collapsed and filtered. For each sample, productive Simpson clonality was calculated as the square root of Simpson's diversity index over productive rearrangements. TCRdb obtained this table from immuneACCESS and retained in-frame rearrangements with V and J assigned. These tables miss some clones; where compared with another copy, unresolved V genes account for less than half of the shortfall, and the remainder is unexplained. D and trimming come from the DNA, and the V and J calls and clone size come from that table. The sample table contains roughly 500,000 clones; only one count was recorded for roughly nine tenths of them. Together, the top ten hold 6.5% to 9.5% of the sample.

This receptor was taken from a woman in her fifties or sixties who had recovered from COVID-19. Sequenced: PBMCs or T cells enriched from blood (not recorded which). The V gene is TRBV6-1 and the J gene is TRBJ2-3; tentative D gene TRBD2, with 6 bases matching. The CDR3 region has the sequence CASSGAWGVGKDTQYF. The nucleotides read TGTGCCAGCAGTGGGGCATGGGGGGTGGGGAAGGATACGCAGTATTTT.